This is a list of T cell receptor beta chains from one sample in a study of T-cell memory formation after mild COVID-19. TCRdb recomputed calls from the 5' RACE reads with MiXCR, one row per CDR3 protein. The data show 350,000 to 400,000 distinct CDR3 sequences, around 20% seen once. The sample taken for sequencing was PBMCs or a T cell subset sorted from them (not recorded which). These receptors were collected from an adult woman who had mild COVID-19 (a few samples of this study predate the infection). Cell type and time point are not known. Each CDR3 is given with its conserved first and last residue. A D gene is named only where the DNA matches it firmly. Rows give clone size only sometimes, using once, few, many, or a class for an expanded clone.

V gene: TRBV18
D gene: -
J gene: TRBJ1-1
clone size: once
CDR3 length: 16
CDR3 DNA: TGTGCCAGCTCACCACCTATGGGACGGAGGAACACTGAAGCTTTCTTT
CDR3 protein: CASSPPMGRRNTEAFF

V gene: TRBV27
D gene: TRBD1
J gene: TRBJ1-2
clone size: -
CDR3 length: 14
CDR3 DNA: TGTGCCAGCAGGCCTCACAGGGGCGGCGATGGCTACACCTTC
CDR3 protein: CASRPHRGGDGYTF

V gene: TRBV12-3/TRBV12-4
D gene: -
J gene: TRBJ1-1
clone size: -
CDR3 length: 15
CDR3 DNA: TGTGCCAGCAGTTTCTACGCGGGGAAGAACACTGAAGCTTTCTTT
CDR3 protein: CASSFYAGKNTEAFF

V gene: TRBV24-1
D gene: -
J gene: TRBJ2-1
clone size: -
CDR3 length: 13
CDR3 DNA: TGTGCCACCAGTGATAAGCTGGCCAATGACCAGTTCTTC
CDR3 protein: CATSDKLANDQFF

V gene: TRBV5-6
D gene: -
J gene: TRBJ2-7
clone size: -
CDR3 length: 14
CDR3 DNA: TGTGCCAGCAGCTTGACAGGGTTGGAGTACGAGCAGTACTTC
CDR3 protein: CASSLTGLEYEQYF

V gene: TRBV7-9
D gene: TRBD1
J gene: TRBJ2-6
clone size: -
CDR3 length: 18
CDR3 DNA: TGTGCCAGCAGCCCCACTCCGGGACAGGTCTCTGGGGCCAACGTCCTGACTTTC
CDR3 protein: CASSPTPGQVSGANVLTF

V gene: TRBV18
D gene: -
J gene: TRBJ2-1
clone size: once
CDR3 length: 14
CDR3 DNA: TGTGCCAGCTCACCAGGAGGGGGTATCGATGAGCAGTTCTTC
CDR3 protein: CASSPGGGIDEQFF

V gene: TRBV3-1
D gene: TRBD1
J gene: TRBJ2-7
clone size: -
CDR3 length: 13
CDR3 DNA: TGTGCCAGCGATCCCGGGACAGGGTCCTTGCAGTACTTC
CDR3 protein: CASDPGTGSLQYF

V gene: TRBV12-3/TRBV12-4
D gene: -
J gene: TRBJ2-7
clone size: -
CDR3 length: 12
CDR3 DNA: TGTGCCAGCAGCTCGCCTTTTTACGAGCAGTACTTC
CDR3 protein: CASSSPFYEQYF

V gene: TRBV15
D gene: TRBD2
J gene: TRBJ2-7
clone size: -
CDR3 length: 15
CDR3 DNA: TGTGCCACCAGCAGAGGCTTCTCTAGCGGCTACGAGCAGTACTTC
CDR3 protein: CATSRGFSSGYEQYF

V gene: TRBV5-1
D gene: -
J gene: TRBJ1-3
clone size: -
CDR3 length: 15
CDR3 DNA: TGCGCCAGCAGCTTCGAAAGCAACTCTGGAAACACCATATATTTT
CDR3 protein: CASSFESNSGNTIYF

V gene: TRBV5-5
D gene: TRBD2
J gene: TRBJ2-1
clone size: -
CDR3 length: 15
CDR3 DNA: TGTGCCAGCAGCTTGGAGGGACTAGCGGGGAATGAGCAGTTCTTC
CDR3 protein: CASSLEGLAGNEQFF

V gene: TRBV5-1
D gene: -
J gene: TRBJ2-3
clone size: few
CDR3 length: 15
CDR3 DNA: TGCGCCAGCAGCTTGGCTAGCCCTACGGCGGATACGCAGTATTTT
CDR3 protein: CASSLASPTADTQYF

V gene: TRBV5-1
D gene: TRBD2
J gene: TRBJ2-1
clone size: -
CDR3 length: 15
CDR3 DNA: TGCGCCAGCAGCTCAAATAGCGGGGGAGTCGATGAGCAGTTCTTC
CDR3 protein: CASSSNSGGVDEQFF

V gene: TRBV7-2
D gene: -
J gene: TRBJ2-5
clone size: -
CDR3 length: 14
CDR3 DNA: TGTGCCAGCAGCTTTCAGGATTGGACAGAGACCCAGTACTTC
CDR3 protein: CASSFQDWTETQYF

V gene: TRBV2
D gene: -
J gene: TRBJ1-5
clone size: few
CDR3 length: 13
CDR3 DNA: TGTGCCAGCAGCGTCACAGGAACCCAGCCCCAGCATTTT
CDR3 protein: CASSVTGTQPQHF

V gene: TRBV29-1
D gene: -
J gene: TRBJ2-7
clone size: -
CDR3 length: 14
CDR3 DNA: TGCAGCGTTGAAGAGGCAGGGGGGTTATACGAGCAGTACTTC
CDR3 protein: CSVEEAGGLYEQYF

V gene: TRBV7-6
D gene: TRBD2
J gene: TRBJ2-3
clone size: few
CDR3 length: 17
CDR3 DNA: TGTGCCAGCAGCTCCGGGACTAGCGGGGGCCTTTCAGATACGCAGTATTTT
CDR3 protein: CASSSGTSGGLSDTQYF

V gene: TRBV12-3/TRBV12-4
D gene: TRBD2
J gene: TRBJ2-3
clone size: -
CDR3 length: 17
CDR3 DNA: TGTGCCAGCAGTTACCCAACCCTAGCGGGAGGTACAGATACGCAGTATTTT
CDR3 protein: CASSYPTLAGGTDTQYF

V gene: TRBV30
D gene: -
J gene: TRBJ2-5
clone size: -
CDR3 length: 13
CDR3 DNA: TGTGCCTGGAGTGGGGTGGCCCAAGAGACCCAGTACTTC
CDR3 protein: CAWSGVAQETQYF

V gene: TRBV3-1
D gene: -
J gene: TRBJ1-2
clone size: few
CDR3 length: 12
CDR3 DNA: TGTGCCAGCAGCATGTTGGGGTATGGCTACACCTTC
CDR3 protein: CASSMLGYGYTF

V gene: TRBV12-3/TRBV12-4
D gene: TRBD1
J gene: TRBJ2-4
clone size: -
CDR3 length: 15
CDR3 DNA: TGTGCCAGCAGGAGACAGGGCAAGGAGACAAACATTCAGTACTTC
CDR3 protein: CASRRQGKETNIQYF

V gene: TRBV12-3/TRBV12-4
D gene: TRBD1
J gene: TRBJ2-5
clone size: -
CDR3 length: 15
CDR3 DNA: TGTGCCAGCAGTTTCATGGGGACAGGGAAAGAGACCCAGTACTTC
CDR3 protein: CASSFMGTGKETQYF

V gene: TRBV6-6
D gene: -
J gene: TRBJ2-1
clone size: few
CDR3 length: 15
CDR3 DNA: TGTGCCAGCAGAGTTAAGGACCCAACCTACAATGAGCAGTTCTTC
CDR3 protein: CASRVKDPTYNEQFF

V gene: TRBV11-3
D gene: TRBD1
J gene: TRBJ2-7
clone size: few
CDR3 length: 15
CDR3 DNA: TGTGCCAGCAGCTTTTACGGGACAGGCTCCTACGAGCAGTACTTC
CDR3 protein: CASSFYGTGSYEQYF

V gene: TRBV6-5
D gene: -
J gene: TRBJ1-6
clone size: once
CDR3 length: 13
CDR3 DNA: TGTGCCAGCTCCCAGGCGTCTAATTCACCCCTCCACTTT
CDR3 protein: CASSQASNSPLHF

V gene: TRBV19
D gene: -
J gene: TRBJ1-4
clone size: -
CDR3 length: 15
CDR3 DNA: TGTGCCAGTAGTGAGTTCTCACCTCCGAAGGAAAAACTGTTTTTT
CDR3 protein: CASSEFSPPKEKLFF

V gene: TRBV24-1
D gene: TRBD2
J gene: TRBJ2-1
clone size: -
CDR3 length: 18
CDR3 DNA: TGTGCCACCAGTGATCCCCTAGCGGGAGGGGAATTTGCAGTCCAACAGTTCTTC
CDR3 protein: CATSDPLAGGEFAVQQFF

V gene: TRBV6-5
D gene: TRBD1
J gene: TRBJ2-7
clone size: -
CDR3 length: 15
CDR3 DNA: TGTGCCAGCAGGTTCGGACAGGGGGTAGGGTACGAGCAGTACTTC
CDR3 protein: CASRFGQGVGYEQYF

V gene: TRBV6-5
D gene: TRBD1
J gene: TRBJ2-1
clone size: -
CDR3 length: 16
CDR3 DNA: TGTGCCAGCAGTCCAACCGGGACAGGGACCTACAATGAGCAGTTCTTC
CDR3 protein: CASSPTGTGTYNEQFF

V gene: TRBV11-2
D gene: TRBD2
J gene: TRBJ2-1
clone size: -
CDR3 length: 15
CDR3 DNA: TGTGCCAGCAGCCTACCGAGCGGGGGGGCGGATGAGCAGTTCTTC
CDR3 protein: CASSLPSGGADEQFF

V gene: TRBV5-1
D gene: TRBD1
J gene: TRBJ1-4
clone size: -
CDR3 length: 16
CDR3 DNA: TGCGCCAGCAGCTTGGCGGGACAGGGGGCAAATGAAAAACTGTTTTTT
CDR3 protein: CASSLAGQGANEKLFF

V gene: TRBV6-2/TRBV6-3
D gene: -
J gene: TRBJ2-3
clone size: few
CDR3 length: 14
CDR3 DNA: TGTGCCAGCAGTTACCTACTAGCCGCAGATACGCAGTATTTT
CDR3 protein: CASSYLLAADTQYF

V gene: TRBV15
D gene: -
J gene: TRBJ2-5
clone size: -
CDR3 length: 14
CDR3 DNA: TGTGCCACCAGCAGAATGGCCCTCGGAGAGACCCAGTACTTC
CDR3 protein: CATSRMALGETQYF

V gene: TRBV9
D gene: -
J gene: TRBJ2-3
clone size: once
CDR3 length: 13
CDR3 DNA: TGTGCCAGCAGCGTAGAACAGGCAGATACGCAGTATTTT
CDR3 protein: CASSVEQADTQYF

V gene: TRBV7-2
D gene: -
J gene: TRBJ2-7
clone size: -
CDR3 length: 13
CDR3 DNA: TGTGCCAGCAGCTTAGGAGGGCTAGAAGGGCAGTACTTC
CDR3 protein: CASSLGGLEGQYF

V gene: TRBV5-6
D gene: -
J gene: TRBJ2-5
clone size: -
CDR3 length: 15
CDR3 DNA: TGTGCCAGCAGCTCGCGTCTCGGCATCCCGGAGACCCAGTACTTC
CDR3 protein: CASSSRLGIPETQYF

V gene: TRBV5-1
D gene: -
J gene: TRBJ1-2
clone size: few
CDR3 length: 16
CDR3 DNA: TGCGCCAGTCAAGAAACCCCCCAGGTCGTGAGTTATGGCTACACCTTC
CDR3 protein: CASQETPQVVSYGYTF

V gene: TRBV3-1
D gene: -
J gene: TRBJ2-3
clone size: -
CDR3 length: 15
CDR3 DNA: TGTGCCAGCAGCCCTTCAACTAGCTTGACAGATACGCAGTATTTT
CDR3 protein: CASSPSTSLTDTQYF

V gene: TRBV9
D gene: TRBD2
J gene: TRBJ2-3
clone size: few
CDR3 length: 16
CDR3 DNA: TGTGCCAGCAGCGTAGCCATGCTAGCGGGGACAGATACGCAGTATTTT
CDR3 protein: CASSVAMLAGTDTQYF

V gene: TRBV5-1
D gene: -
J gene: TRBJ2-1
clone size: -
CDR3 length: 15
CDR3 DNA: TGCGCCAGCAGCCCCGGTCGGGGCGCGATCGATGAGCAGTTCTTC
CDR3 protein: CASSPGRGAIDEQFF

V gene: TRBV4-2
D gene: -
J gene: TRBJ2-2
clone size: many
CDR3 length: 15
CDR3 DNA: TGTGCCAGCAGCCAAGGGACAGCCAACACCGGGGAGCTGTTTTTT
CDR3 protein: CASSQGTANTGELFF

V gene: TRBV29-1
D gene: TRBD1
J gene: TRBJ2-7
clone size: -
CDR3 length: 13
CDR3 DNA: TGCAGCGTTGATACAGCAGGGGGCTACGAGCAGTACTTC
CDR3 protein: CSVDTAGGYEQYF

V gene: TRBV3-1
D gene: TRBD1
J gene: TRBJ2-5
clone size: -
CDR3 length: 15
CDR3 DNA: TGTGCCAGCAGCCACCCACAGGGGGGAGTAGAGACCCAGTACTTC
CDR3 protein: CASSHPQGGVETQYF

V gene: TRBV24-1
D gene: TRBD1
J gene: TRBJ2-5
clone size: many
CDR3 length: 15
CDR3 DNA: TGTGCCACCAGTGCCTCGGGACAGGCCCAAGAGACCCAGTACTTC
CDR3 protein: CATSASGQAQETQYF

V gene: TRBV11-3
D gene: TRBD2
J gene: TRBJ2-1
clone size: -
CDR3 length: 16
CDR3 DNA: TGTGCCAGCAGCTCACCCGGGACTAGCGGGAGAGATGAGCAGTTCTTC
CDR3 protein: CASSSPGTSGRDEQFF

V gene: TRBV10-3
D gene: TRBD1
J gene: TRBJ2-3
clone size: -
CDR3 length: 14
CDR3 DNA: TGTGCCGCATCCGGACAGGGGGCCACAGATACGCAGTATTTT
CDR3 protein: CAASGQGATDTQYF

V gene: TRBV7-8
D gene: -
J gene: TRBJ1-2
clone size: -
CDR3 length: 11
CDR3 DNA: TGTGCCAGCAGCCTAGCAGGAGGCTACACCTTC
CDR3 protein: CASSLAGGYTF

V gene: TRBV10-2
D gene: -
J gene: TRBJ1-1
clone size: -
CDR3 length: 12
CDR3 DNA: TGCGCCAGCAGTGAGTCGGTCAGGCTAGCTTTCTTT
CDR3 protein: CASSESVRLAFF

V gene: TRBV12-3/TRBV12-4
D gene: -
J gene: TRBJ2-1
clone size: many
CDR3 length: 15
CDR3 DNA: TGTGCCAGCAGTTTGGGGACCATCGTCTACAATGAGCAGTTCTTC
CDR3 protein: CASSLGTIVYNEQFF

V gene: TRBV3-1
D gene: -
J gene: TRBJ1-1
clone size: -
CDR3 length: 12
CDR3 DNA: TGTGCCAGCAGCCAAGCCCAGGGAAGAGCTTTCTTT
CDR3 protein: CASSQAQGRAFF